These 13 T cell receptor beta chains were all obtained from the same sample, sequenced in a study of shared clonotypes between healthy human individuals. The assay was immunoSEQ multiplex PCR, and TCRdb's table has in-frame clones only and misses some. The repertoire has about 600,000 clones, nearly 97% of them found once; the top ten carry around 0.097%. CD45RO-negative, CCR7-positively selected cells formed the naive CD8 fraction, excluding terminally differentiated effector memory CD45RA+ cells. The sequenced sample was naive CD8+ T cells sorted from blood. Receptors were obtained from a woman in her twenties or thirties in good health.

The rearrangement links TRBV4-2 to TRBJ2-7; 9 nucleotides line up with TRBD2. CDR3 length equals 17 residues. The germline CDR1 and CDR2 sequences are LGHNA and YNFKEQ. Germline trimming cut 0 bases from V and 0 bases from J; bases unmatched to any gene: 6. CDR3 DNA sequence: TGTGCCAGCAGCCAAGATGGAAGCGGGAGGCTCTCCTACGAGCAGTACTTC. Protein product: CASSQDGSGRLSYEQYF.

This sequence joins TRBV11-2 and TRBJ1-1; no clear D. Trimming removed 5 bases at V and 3 bases at J, with 10 bases between. The germline V gene encodes CDR1 SGHAT and CDR2 FQNNGV. This CDR3 spans 13 amino acids. CDR3 DNA: TGTGCCAGCAGCGGTCGACACGACACTGAAGCTTTCTTT. Translated, it gives CASSGRHDTEAFF.

The V gene is TRBV28, the J gene TRBJ2-2; 10 nucleotides line up with TRBD2. CDR3 size: 16 residues. Germline CDR1 MDHEN, CDR2 SYDVKM. The V gene end was trimmed by 6 bases and the J gene end by 5 bases; junction bases not matched to a gene: 9. CDR3 amino acids: CASRSSGSVGTGELFF. For the CDR3, the DNA is TGTGCCAGCAGATCTAGCGGGAGCGTAGGAACCGGGGAGCTGTTTTTT.

This chain joins TRBV6-5 and TRBJ2-2; a possible D gene is TRBD2 (6 bases). Germline lookup yields CDR1 MNHEY and CDR2 SVGAGI. The V end lost 0 bases, the J end lost 3 bases, and 11 bases lay between the germline ends. The CDR3 consists of 16 residues. The CDR3 DNA is TGTGCCAGCAGTTACTCGCTAGCGCCCCACACCGGGGAGCTGTTTTTT. As protein: CASSYSLAPHTGELFF.

The gene calls are TRBV28 and TRBJ1-2, with D possibly TRBD1 on 5 matching bases. Between the trimmed V and J ends, which lost 9 bases and 5 bases, there was a span of 13 bases. This CDR3 has 12 residues. Germline CDR1 MDHEN, CDR2 SYDVKM. The CDR3 loop reads CASHDGGYGYTF. CDR3 sequence (DNA): TGTGCCAGTCACGACGGGGGTTATGGCTACACCTTC.

The chain couples TRBV14 to TRBJ2-1; TRBD2 is a possible D gene (6 bases). Per the germline V gene, CDR1 is SGHDN and CDR2 is FVKESK. CDR3 length: 16 residues. Trimming left V 5 bases short and J 0 bases short, with 14 bases between. CDR3 bases: TGTGCCAGCAGCGATGGACTACCTAGCTCCTACAATGAGCAGTTCTTC. Its protein is CASSDGLPSSYNEQFF.

Comment on this clone: In the same sample, other DNA sequences code for this CDR3. V gene TRBV27 combines with J gene TRBJ2-7; 7 positions agree with TRBD2. CDR3 size: 13 residues. Germline CDR1 reads MNHEY; CDR2 reads SMNVEV (reference sequence). Unmatched junction bases numbered 0, after V lost 3 bases and J lost 1 base. The CDR3 is CASSLGLSYEQYF. Written as DNA, the CDR3 is TGTGCCAGCAGTTTGGGACTATCCTACGAGCAGTACTTC.

The V gene is TRBV28, the J gene TRBJ2-1, with TRBD2 matching over 11 bases. After removal of 5 bases from V and 1 base from J, the junction contained 10 bases not matched to a gene. This CDR3 comprises 18 residues. Germline loops: CDR1 MDHEN, CDR2 SYDVKM. In DNA, the CDR3 is TGTGCCAGCAGTAAACTCGGGACTAGCGGTTCGTCCTACAATGAGCAGTTCTTC. It encodes CASSKLGTSGSSYNEQFF. Using reference TRBV28 and TRBJ2-1 for the parts outside the CDR3, the full variable domain is DVKVTQSSRYLVKRTGEKVFLECVQDMDHENMFWYRQDPGLGLRLIYFSYDVKMKEKGDIPEGYSVSREKKERFSLILESASTNQTSMYLCASSKLGTSGSSYNEQFFGPGTRLTVL.

J is TRBJ2-2 and V is TRBV7-9; 11 bases match TRBD1. The CDR3 covers 17 residues. J lost 0 bases, V lost 6 bases, and 6 bases had no gene match. Germline CDR1 is SEHNR and CDR2 is FQNEAQ (reference sequence). In nucleotides, the CDR3 is TGTGCCAGCAGAACCCGGGACAGGGGGTCGAACACCGGGGAGCTGTTTTTT. Protein: CASRTRDRGSNTGELFF. Full variable domain (outside the CDR3, taken from reference TRBV7-9 and TRBJ2-2): DTGVSQNPRHKITKRGQNVTFRCDPISEHNRLYWYRQTLGQGPEFLTYFQNEAQLEKSRLLSDRFSAERPKGSFSTLEIQRTEQGDSAMYLCASRTRDRGSNTGELFFGEGSRLTVL.

This clone occurred once. The rearrangement uses TRBV27 and TRBJ1-1, with TRBD1 matching over 7 bases. Germline loops: CDR1 MNHEY, CDR2 SMNVEV (reference sequence). The length of the CDR3 is 16 residues. V dropped 0 bases and J dropped 2; count of bases not matched to a gene: 6. The CDR3 DNA follows: TGTGCCAGCAGTTTATCAAGGACAGGAATCAACACTGAAGCTTTCTTT. Protein sequence: CASSLSRTGINTEAFF.

The chain uses TRBV14 and TRBJ2-6; TRBD1 might be the D (5 bases). This CDR3 comprises 19 residues. Trimming removed 1 base at V and 0 bases at J, with 16 bases between. Per germline, CDR1 SGHDN and CDR2 FVKESK. The CDR3 protein is CASSQVRGRPRSGANVLTF. As DNA, the CDR3 is TGTGCCAGCAGCCAAGTTAGGGGCCGGCCTCGCTCTGGGGCCAACGTCCTGACTTTC.

The chain recombines TRBV28 with TRBJ2-1, with D unresolved. Trimming took 6 bases from V and 0 from J, leaving 12 bases between them. CDR3 length: 15 amino acids. Germline loops: CDR1 MDHEN, CDR2 SYDVKM. CDR3 sequence: CASSSPSSSYNEQFF. The CDR3 DNA reads TGTGCCAGCAGCTCCCCGTCCAGCTCCTACAATGAGCAGTTCTTC. The full variable domain, rest sourced from reference TRBV28 and TRBJ2-1, is DVKVTQSSRYLVKRTGEKVFLECVQDMDHENMFWYRQDPGLGLRLIYFSYDVKMKEKGDIPEGYSVSREKKERFSLILESASTNQTSMYLCASSSPSSSYNEQFFGPGTRLTVL.

This clone showed up just once. The chain combines TRBV7-9 with TRBJ2-2; D is unclear. Trimming pared 1 base from V and 6 bases from J, leaving 6 bases between. This CDR3 contains 13 residues. CDR1 SEHNR and CDR2 FQNEAQ come from the germline V gene (reference sequence). The CDR3 is CASSLDRAGELFF. The CDR3 bases are TGTGCCAGCAGCTTAGATCGGGCCGGGGAGCTGTTTTTT. The full variable domain, completed using reference TRBV7-9 and TRBJ2-2, is DTGVSQNPRHKITKRGQNVTFRCDPISEHNRLYWYRQTLGQGPEFLTYFQNEAQLEKSRLLSDRFSAERPKGSFSTLEIQRTEQGDSAMYLCASSLDRAGELFFGEGSRLTVL.